The clone carrying this TCR beta chain was seen many times. The antigen is unknown. CDR1 and CDR2 (germline): MDHEN, SYDVKM. V lost 2 bases to trimming and J lost 2 bases; unmatched junction nucleotides: 4. CDR3 length equals 15 residues. This specimen belongs to a study of Graves' ophthalmopathy and Graves' hyperthyroidism. Study as a whole: Prior to any treatment, peripheral blood was collected at the time of initial diagnosis.

Study results and caveats: The model flagged ophthalmopathy progression at roughly 70% sensitivity and 72% to 85% specificity. A model built from 13 signatures distinguished ophthalmopathy from stable hyperthyroidism with 87.88% sensitivity and less than 83% specificity. Most expanded clonotypes in thyroid above 0.001 frequency also showed up in blood.

Amplifying from RNA transcripts, the study obtained TCR beta CDR3 regions. Second-round multiplex PCR followed a first-round RT-PCR using HTBI primers. Using its own MiXCR run on the multiplex PCR reads, TCRdb lists one record per CDR3 protein. The sample records over 200,000 distinct CDR3 sequences, less than 30% being singletons. The specimen sequenced was peripheral blood. The chain combines TRBV28 with TRBJ2-5; 8 bases map to TRBD1. This clonotype was sampled from a man aged 50-60 years with Graves' ophthalmopathy. This CDR3 reads CASSLTTGGQETQYF. CDR3 DNA sequence: TGTGCCAGCAGTTTAACCACAGGGGGACAAGAGACCCAGTACTTC.